Sequencing of this T cell receptor beta chain was carried out in a study of control samples from healthy donors and cancer patients. Germline loops: CDR1 LGHNA, CDR2 YSLEER. V was clipped by 3 bases and J by 8 bases, with 16 bases between them. This CDR3 has 14 residues. Profiled with immunoSEQ multiplex PCR; TCRdb holds only in-frame clones, not every one. The table shows approximately 120,000 clones, with more than 85% occurring only once. The chain is built from TRBV4-3 and TRBJ1-1, with a possible D match to TRBD1 (6 bases). The origin of this receptor is a man younger than 35 in good health. The source material was blood. CDR3 sequence: CASSQSTGNREAFF. Written as DNA, the CDR3 is TGCGCCAGCAGCCAGTCTACAGGGAATCGGGAAGCTTTCTTT.